This passage covers 20 T cell receptor beta chains from one sample sequenced in a study of OX40 agonist ivuxolimab in advanced cancers. Assay used: immunoSEQ multiplex PCR; TCRdb lists only in-frame clones, some missing. The sample contains around 100,000 clones, over 75% of which appear only once. Sequencing was performed on CD4+ or CD8+ T cells sorted from blood, taken in a trial of the OX40 agonist ivuxolimab. Receptor source: an adult with an advanced solid tumor such as melanoma, head and neck, liver or kidney cancer.

The chain links TRBV28 to TRBJ2-4, with TRBD1 as a possible D gene (5 bases). The germline CDR1 and CDR2 sequences are MDHEN and SYDVKM. V was cut by 2 bases and J by 0 bases, with 8 bases left in between. CDR3 length equals 15 residues. CDR3 sequence reads: CASSLDRVAKNIQYF. In DNA, the CDR3 is TGTGCCAGCAGTTTAGACAGAGTAGCCAAAAACATTCAGTACTTC.

This chain joins TRBV7-9 and TRBJ2-6, with 8 positions matching TRBD2. Germline lookup yields CDR1 SEHNR and CDR2 FQNEAQ (reference sequence). The junction had 13 bases not matched to a gene; V was cut back by 5 bases and J by 4 bases. The CDR3 runs 18 residues. This CDR3 is CASSRRLAGGVGANVLTF. CDR3 nucleotide sequence: TGTGCCAGCAGCCGGCGCCTAGCGGGTGGTGTGGGGGCCAACGTCCTGACTTTC.

V is TRBV4-2 and J is TRBJ1-2, with 7 bases aligning to TRBD1. This CDR3 comprises 13 residues. Germline-derived CDR1 and CDR2 are LGHNA and YNFKEQ. V lost 3 bases and J lost 8; bases outside the gene matches: 6. The CDR3 DNA reads TGTGCCAGCAGCCACACAGGGGCTGGCGGCTACACCTTC. Translation: CASSHTGAGGYTF.

This clone was seen only once. The chain uses TRBV2 and TRBJ2-5; tentative D call: TRBD1 (5 bases). Germline V gene sequence: CDR1 SNHLY, CDR2 FYNNEI. The CDR3 is 13 amino acids. Trimming pared 8 bases from V and 5 bases from J, leaving 15 bases between. The CDR3 nucleotides read TGTGCCAGCCTGCCCGACAGAGCTGAGACCCAGTACTTC. Its protein is CASLPDRAETQYF.

The chain uses TRBV4-3 and TRBJ1-2, with D unclear. V lost 0 bases and J lost 7, with 12 bases in between. The CDR3 has 14 residues. CDR1 and CDR2 (germline): LGHNA, YSLEER. The chain's CDR3 is CASSQDGRVGGYTF. The CDR3 region has the DNA TGCGCCAGCAGCCAAGATGGGAGGGTCGGTGGCTACACCTTC.

The chain is built from TRBV9 and TRBJ2-3, with D possibly being TRBD1 (6 bases). The V end was cut by 3 bases, the J end by 5 bases, with 13 bases between. The CDR3 totals 14 residues. The germline CDR1 and CDR2 sequences are SGDLS and YYNGEE. CDR3 amino acids: CASSEDSRGDTQYF. The CDR3, as DNA: TGTGCCAGCAGCGAGGACAGTCGGGGAGATACGCAGTATTTT.

This chain connects TRBV12-5 to TRBJ2-1; D might be TRBD2 (5 bases). CDR1 LGHNT and CDR2 FRNRAP come from the germline V gene. The CDR3 contains 14 residues. V was clipped by 6 bases and J by 2 bases, with 11 bases between them. The CDR3, as DNA: TGTGCTAGTGGAACCGGGATACCCTACAATGAGCAGTTCTTC. It specifies CASGTGIPYNEQFF.

This clone is a singleton in its sample. The V call is TRBV11-2, the J call TRBJ2-7; D gene uncertain. CDR1 is SGHAT, CDR2 FQNNGV, per germline. CDR3 length: 14 amino acids. The ends were cut back, 0 bases at V and 3 bases at J, with 9 bases in the middle. The CDR3 here is CASSLDRSSYEQYF. In DNA form, the CDR3 reads TGTGCCAGCAGCTTAGATCGGTCCAGCTACGAGCAGTACTTC.

J is TRBJ1-1 and V is TRBV5-4; maybe TRBD1 (5 bases). The V end was cut by 0 bases, the J end by 4 bases, with 13 bases between. The CDR3 spans 15 residues. Germline V gives CDR1 SGHNT, CDR2 YYREEE (reference sequence). CDR3: CASSLELGVRTEAFF. CDR3 DNA sequence: TGTGCCAGCAGCTTGGAGCTGGGGGTGCGCACTGAAGCTTTCTTT.

The genes are TRBV6-5 and TRBJ2-1, with a tentative D call TRBD2 (5 bases). CDR3 length: 14 amino acids. Germline values: CDR1 MNHEY, CDR2 SVGAGI. Trimming removed 6 bases from V and 6 bases from J, with 15 bases in between. For the CDR3, the DNA is TGTGCCAGCAGGCTGGATCGGGGAGCCAATGAGCAGTTCTTC. Residues: CASRLDRGANEQFF.

This chain links TRBV7-3 with TRBJ2-2, with 7 bases aligning to TRBD2. CDR3 length: 15 amino acids. CDR1 SGHTA and CDR2 FQGTGA come from the germline V gene. After removal of 6 bases from V and 4 bases from J, the junction contained 8 bases not matched to a gene. CDR3 bases: TGTGCCAGCAGACCGGGGGGAGGCATCACCGGGGAGCTGTTTTTT. Translating it yields CASRPGGGITGELFF.

V gene TRBV7-6 combines with J gene TRBJ2-2; D perhaps matches TRBD2 (5 bases). Germline V gene data show CDR1 as SGHVS and CDR2 as FNYEAQ. Trimming stripped 1 base from V and 5 bases from J, with 8 bases between. The CDR3 contains 14 residues. DNA for the CDR3: TGTGCCAGCAGCTTAGAGAGGGTTACCGGGGAGCTGTTTTTT. Translating gives CASSLERVTGELFF.

The chain has TRBV29-1 and TRBJ2-6; 12 bases match TRBD1. The germline V gene has CDR1 SQVTM and CDR2 ANQGSEA. V dropped 6 bases and J dropped 4; count of bases not matched to a gene: 7. The CDR3 runs 16 residues. CDR3 DNA sequence: TGCAGCGTCACGGGACAGGGGGCTTCCGGGGCCAACGTCCTGACTTTC. This codes for CSVTGQGASGANVLTF.

In this sample, this clone turned up a few times. The V and J genes are TRBV6-5 and TRBJ1-3; D unclear. CDR3 length equals 15 residues. Trimming removed 4 bases at V and 2 bases at J, with 12 bases between. CDR1 is MNHEY and CDR2 is SVGAGI in the germline V gene. The CDR3 DNA reads as TGTGCCAGCAGTTGGATGGGAATCGCTGGAAACACCATATATTTT. Translation: CASSWMGIAGNTIYF.

The chain carries TRBV11-2 and TRBJ2-1, with TRBD2 matching 14 bases. J was trimmed by 10 bases and V by 5 bases; bases with no gene match: 13. This CDR3 is built from 17 residues. Germline lookup yields CDR1 SGHAT and CDR2 FQNNGV. The CDR3 DNA follows: TGTGCCAGCAGCCCCGGGTTGGGGGGACTAGCGGGAGTGGAGCAGTTCTTC. Amino acid sequence: CASSPGLGGLAGVEQFF.

The chain has TRBV2 and TRBJ2-2; 8 bases align to TRBD2. The CDR3 is 14 amino acids. V lost 3 bases, J lost 6 bases, and 3 bases stayed unmatched. The germline gives CDR1 SNHLY, CDR2 FYNNEI. The CDR3 bases are TGTGCCAGCAGTGATGTACTAGCGGCCGGGGAGCTGTTTTTT. Residues: CASSDVLAAGELFF.

V usage is TRBV25-1 and J usage is TRBJ2-3, with 14 nucleotides matching TRBD2. The ends lost 4 bases at V and 3 bases at J; junction bases unmatched: 9. This CDR3 contains 18 residues. CDR1 MGHDK and CDR2 SYGVNS come from the germline V gene. The CDR3 DNA sequence: TGTGCCAGCAGTGCCCCCGGGACTAGCGGGAGAAGAACAGATACGCAGTATTTT. It yields the protein CASSAPGTSGRRTDTQYF.

The CDR3 DNA follows: TGTGCCAGTAGTCAACGACAGGGCGCAGATACGCAGTATTTT. This sequence encodes CASSQRQGADTQYF. This chain links TRBV19 with TRBJ2-3; the match to TRBD1 covers 7 bases. CDR3 length: 14 residues. Trimming removed 5 bases from V and 4 bases from J; junction bases left unmatched: 6. CDR1 LNHDA and CDR2 SQIVND come from the germline V gene (reference sequence).

The V and J genes are TRBV18 and TRBJ2-3; D uncertain. The V gene's germline CDR1 is KGHSH and CDR2 LQKENI. V lost 5 bases, J lost 6 bases, and 6 bases lay in between. This CDR3 has 11 amino acids. CDR3: CASSTMDTQYF. The CDR3 DNA reads TGTGCCAGCTCAACAATGGATACGCAGTATTTT.

V and J are TRBV15 and TRBJ2-5; D remains unclear. Per germline, CDR1 LNHNV and CDR2 YYDKDF (reference sequence). Trimming shortened V by 0 bases and J by 4 bases, and 6 bases separated the two germline ends. The CDR3 is made up of 13 amino acids. The DNA of the CDR3 is TGTGCCACCAGCAGAGACCTAGGAGAGACCCAGTACTTC. Protein: CATSRDLGETQYF.